The 16 T cell receptor beta chains reported below all come from one sample, sequenced in a study of cytomegalovirus exposure and HLA in healthy donors. The PCR had 60 Vbeta and 13 Jbeta primers. The protocol was immunoSEQ multiplex PCR, while the TCRdb copy is restricted to in-frame clones and leaves out a portion. The table has about 170,000 clones, 82% seen once. Sequenced sample: PBMCs. The receptors derive from a girl between 2 and 10 years old in good health and CMV-seropositive.

The chain employs TRBV28 and TRBJ2-7; TRBD2 might be the D (5 bases). Trimming pared 5 bases from V and 0 bases from J, leaving 11 bases between. This CDR3 is 14 amino acids long. Germline assignment: CDR1 MDHEN and CDR2 SYDVKM. For the CDR3, the DNA is TGTGCCAGCAGTATGAGCGGTCCCTCCTACGAGCAGTACTTC. This sequence encodes CASSMSGPSYEQYF.

In its sample, this clone was seen a few times. The rearrangement links TRBV11-2 to TRBJ2-7; 7 nucleotides agree with TRBD2. The CDR3 spans 15 residues. CDR1 and CDR2 (germline): SGHAT, FQNNGV. The ends lost 3 bases at V and 2 bases at J; junction bases unmatched: 7. This chain's CDR3 is CASSFGGGIAYEQYF. The DNA of the CDR3 is TGTGCCAGCAGCTTCGGCGGGGGAATAGCCTACGAGCAGTACTTC. Using reference TRBV11-2 and TRBJ2-7 for the parts outside the CDR3, the full variable domain is EAGVAQSPRYKIIEKRQSVAFWCNPISGHATLYWYQQILGQGPKLLIQFQNNGVVDDSQLPKDRFSAERLKGVDSTLKIQPAKLEDSAVYLCASSFGGGIAYEQYFGPGTRLTVT.

The chain employs TRBV30 and TRBJ2-7, with 7 bases matching TRBD1. There are 13 residues in the CDR3. CDR1 and CDR2 from the germline V gene are GTSNPN and SVGIG (reference sequence). With V trimmed by 1 base and J by 2 bases, 2 bases remained unmatched. The CDR3 loop reads CAWSAGTAYEQYF. CDR3 bases: TGTGCCTGGAGTGCGGGGACAGCCTACGAGCAGTACTTC.

The chain recombines TRBV6-6 with TRBJ2-7, with D possibly matching TRBD1 (5 bases). Trimming pared 0 bases from V and 2 bases from J, leaving 14 bases between. This CDR3 has 16 amino acids. The germline CDR1 and CDR2 sequences are MNHNY and SVGAGI (reference sequence). CDR3 region: CASSYSIRGSTYEQYF. The CDR3 DNA reads as TGTGCCAGCAGTTACTCGATAAGGGGATCCACCTACGAGCAGTACTTC.

The chain uses TRBV30 and TRBJ2-5, with TRBD2 matching over 9 bases. Germline lookup yields CDR1 GTSNPN and CDR2 SVGIG (reference sequence). V was pared by 3 bases and J by 4 bases, with 9 bases of the junction left unmatched. The CDR3 is 15 amino acids. CDR3 sequence reads: CAWREPGLALETQYF. CDR3 coding DNA: TGTGCCTGGAGGGAGCCGGGACTAGCTCTAGAGACCCAGTACTTC.

The V gene is TRBV4-2, the J gene TRBJ2-7, with a weak D call TRBD1 (5 bases). Germline lookup yields CDR1 LGHNA and CDR2 YNFKEQ. The CDR3 is 12 amino acids. V lost 7 bases, J lost 6 bases, and 13 bases lay in between. For the CDR3, the DNA is TGTGCCAGCACCACGCCAAGGGGCGAGCAGTACTTC. The encoded protein is CASTTPRGEQYF.

This chain links TRBV7-9 with TRBJ2-3; weak D call: TRBD2 (6 bases). V shed 5 bases and J shed 14 bases, with 20 bases lying between them. The CDR3 runs to 13 residues. Germline V gene sequence: CDR1 SEHNR, CDR2 FQNEAQ (reference sequence). The CDR3 DNA follows: TGTGCCAGCAGCCCTTCGGCGGGACCCGACCTGTATTTT. It specifies CASSPSAGPDLYF.

V gene TRBV28 combines with J gene TRBJ2-3, with 9 nucleotides matching TRBD2. Germline values: CDR1 MDHEN, CDR2 SYDVKM. The CDR3 sequence is 16 residues long. V shed 3 bases and J 4 bases; nucleotides not matched to a gene: 8. The CDR3 protein is CASSFTGAGGPDTQYF. CDR3 in DNA: TGTGCCAGCAGTTTCACCGGGGCGGGAGGGCCAGATACGCAGTATTTT.

This chain uses TRBV5-1 with TRBJ1-5; D remains ambiguous. This CDR3 comprises 15 residues. V shed 0 bases and J shed 0 bases, with 7 bases lying between them. CDR1 is SGHRS and CDR2 is YFSETQ in the germline V gene. The CDR3 DNA reads TGCGCCAGCAGCTTGGTTGAGATTAGCAATCAGCCCCAGCATTTT. It specifies CASSLVEISNQPQHF.

V usage is TRBV14 and J usage is TRBJ1-4; D unclear. CDR3 length: 13 residues. Trimming left V 1 base short and J 6 bases short, with 6 bases between. CDR1 is SGHDN and CDR2 is FVKESK in the germline V gene. The CDR3, as DNA: TGTGCCAGCAGCCAAGGGGCATATGAAAAACTGTTTTTT. Amino acid sequence: CASSQGAYEKLFF.

The chain combines TRBV15 with TRBJ2-1; TRBD2 might be the D (6 bases). The length of the CDR3 is 15 residues. Germline V gives CDR1 LNHNV, CDR2 YYDKDF (reference sequence). Trimming took 8 bases from V and 2 from J, leaving 16 bases between them. In nucleotides, the CDR3 is TGTGCCACCTCCCGTGGGACTGGCGCCTACAATGAGCAGTTCTTC. It translates to CATSRGTGAYNEQFF.

The chain is built from TRBV11-3 and TRBJ2-1; TRBD2 matches at 10 bases. The V gene's germline CDR1 is SGHNT and CDR2 YENEEA. The CDR3 sequence is 13 residues long. Germline trimming cut 9 bases from V and 3 bases from J; bases unmatched to any gene: 2. The CDR3 loop reads CASSGRYYNEQFF. CDR3 coding DNA: TGTGCCAGTAGCGGGAGGTACTACAATGAGCAGTTCTTC.

CDR3 in DNA: TGCAGCGTTGAAGACACAGCCCTCTATGGCTACACCTTC. It encodes CSVEDTALYGYTF. The V and J genes are TRBV29-1 and TRBJ1-2; no clear D. Germline CDR1 and CDR2: SQVTM and ANQGSEA. The V end lost 0 bases, the J end lost 4 bases, and 9 bases lay between the germline ends. There are 13 residues in the CDR3.

The chain carries TRBV10-1 and TRBJ1-1; TRBD1 might be the D (5 bases). V lost 10 bases and J 1 base, leaving 13 bases between the germline ends. Looked up from germline, CDR1 is WNHNN and CDR2 is SYGVQD (reference sequence). The CDR3 extends over 13 amino acids. The CDR3 sequence is CATAVDRNTEAFF. CDR3 in DNA: TGCGCCACCGCGGTAGACAGGAACACTGAAGCTTTCTTT.

In this sample, this clone turned up a few times. V is TRBV28 and J is TRBJ1-1, with a tentative D call TRBD1 (6 bases). Trimming pared 2 bases from V and 8 bases from J, leaving 15 bases between. The CDR3 totals 14 residues. Germline loops: CDR1 MDHEN, CDR2 SYDVKM. This chain's CDR3 is CASSLIFTGWEAFF. The CDR3 bases are TGTGCCAGCAGTTTAATATTCACAGGGTGGGAAGCTTTCTTT.

This clone was recorded once. This sequence joins TRBV4-1 and TRBJ2-2; 8 bases agree with TRBD2. Germline CDR1 and CDR2: MGHRA and YSYEKL. J was trimmed by 0 bases and V by 0 bases; bases with no gene match: 6. CDR3 length: 18 amino acids. The CDR3, as DNA: TGCGCCAGCAGCCAAGACGGGAGGGGGAGGGCGAACACCGGGGAGCTGTTTTTT. It specifies CASSQDGRGRANTGELFF.